One T cell receptor beta chain is described in this entry. Its antigen remains unknown. This record comes from a study of T-cell memory formation after mild COVID-19. Background on the study: Among the donors, TCR clusters were largely specific to each donor. Findings of the study overall: Pre-infection memory showed some responding clones, and this suggested that cross-reactive memory joined.

TCR alpha and TCR beta cDNA libraries carrying sample barcodes and UMIs came from 5'RACE with constant-segment primers. TCRdb recomputed calls from the 5' RACE reads with MiXCR, one row per CDR3 protein. The sample holds 250,000 to 350,000 distinct CDR3 sequences, around a sixth seen once. With 6 bases clipped from V and 8 bases from J, the junction kept 12 bases outside the gene matches. The CDR3 consists of 16 residues. The chain is built from TRBV12-3 or TRBV12-4 and TRBJ1-6, with 8 bases matching TRBD1. This TCR came from a man aged 18 to 30 who had mild COVID-19 (a few samples of this study predate the infection). Cell type and time point are not known. The specimen was PBMCs or a T cell subset sorted from them (not recorded which). The chain's CDR3 is CASSRDRLNLYSPLHF. In nucleotides, the CDR3 is TGTGCCAGCAGCCGGGACAGGCTGAATTTGTATTCACCCCTCCACTTT.